This entry concerns a single T cell receptor beta chain. The target antigen is unknown. The ends were cut back, 2 bases at V and 5 bases at J, with 4 bases in the middle. Germline CDR1 MRHNA, CDR2 SNTAGT. CDR3 length: 13 residues. This specimen comes from a study of tumor-infiltrating lymphocytes in localized non-small cell lung cancer. Study-wide context: Patients included smokers and never-smokers with various histologies, some sampled after neoadjuvant chemotherapy. General observations from the study: Recurrence-free survival showed no association with tumor T-cell fraction. Immunotypes IM1 and IM2 had similar TCR-derived T-cell fractions. Each assay used a separate piece of the same tissue.

The repertoire was sequenced with immunoSEQ multiplex PCR; TCRdb's copy has only in-frame clones and lacks some. The data contain 15,000 or so clones, less than 55% of them singletons. This chain uses TRBV6-4 with TRBJ1-6; D gene unclear. Sequencing was carried out using lung tumor tissue. The receptor's source is a human donor with non-small cell lung cancer. CDR3 DNA sequence: TGTGCCAGCAGTGACAGGGATAATTCACCCCTCCACTTT. It codes for CASSDRDNSPLHF.